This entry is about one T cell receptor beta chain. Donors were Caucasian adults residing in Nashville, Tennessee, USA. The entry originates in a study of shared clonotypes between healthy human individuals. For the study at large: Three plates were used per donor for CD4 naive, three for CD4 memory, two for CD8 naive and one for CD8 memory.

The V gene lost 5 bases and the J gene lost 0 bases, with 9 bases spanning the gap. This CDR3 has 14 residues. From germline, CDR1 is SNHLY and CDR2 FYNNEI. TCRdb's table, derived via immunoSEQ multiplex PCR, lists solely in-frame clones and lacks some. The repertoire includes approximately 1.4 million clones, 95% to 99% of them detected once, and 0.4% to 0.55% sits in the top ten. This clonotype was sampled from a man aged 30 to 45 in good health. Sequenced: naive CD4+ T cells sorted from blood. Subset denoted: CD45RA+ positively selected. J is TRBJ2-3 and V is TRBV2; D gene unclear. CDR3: CASSKHRSTDTQYF. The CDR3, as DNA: TGTGCCAGCAGTAAGCACAGAAGCACAGATACGCAGTATTTT.